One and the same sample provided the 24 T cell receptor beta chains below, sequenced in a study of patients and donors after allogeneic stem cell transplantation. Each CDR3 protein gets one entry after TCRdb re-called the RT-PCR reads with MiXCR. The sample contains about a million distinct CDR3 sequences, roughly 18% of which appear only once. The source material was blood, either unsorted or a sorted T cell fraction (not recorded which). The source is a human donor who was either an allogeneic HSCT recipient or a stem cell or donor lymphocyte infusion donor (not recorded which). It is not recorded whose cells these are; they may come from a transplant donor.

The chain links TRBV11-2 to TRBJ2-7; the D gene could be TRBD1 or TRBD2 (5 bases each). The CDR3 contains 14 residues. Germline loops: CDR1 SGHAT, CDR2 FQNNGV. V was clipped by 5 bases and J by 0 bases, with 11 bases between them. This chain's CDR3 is CASSRLGTSYEQYF. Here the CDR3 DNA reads TGTGCCAGCAGCAGACTTGGGACCTCCTACGAGCAGTACTTC.

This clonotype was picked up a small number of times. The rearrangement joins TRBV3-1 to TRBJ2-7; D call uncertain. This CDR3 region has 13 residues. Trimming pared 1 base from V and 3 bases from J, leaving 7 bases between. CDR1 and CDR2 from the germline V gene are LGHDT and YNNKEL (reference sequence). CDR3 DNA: TGTGCCAGCAGCCAAGGTAACGGCTACGAGCAGTACTTC. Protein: CASSQGNGYEQYF.

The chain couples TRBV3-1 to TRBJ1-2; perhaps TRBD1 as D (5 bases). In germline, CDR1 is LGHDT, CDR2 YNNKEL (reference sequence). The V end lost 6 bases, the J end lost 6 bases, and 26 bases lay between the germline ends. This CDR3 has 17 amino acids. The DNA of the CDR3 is TGTGCCAGCAGAACAAGCGCCCCCAGGGAGAGTAGCGATGGCTACACCTTC. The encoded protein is CASRTSAPRESSDGYTF.

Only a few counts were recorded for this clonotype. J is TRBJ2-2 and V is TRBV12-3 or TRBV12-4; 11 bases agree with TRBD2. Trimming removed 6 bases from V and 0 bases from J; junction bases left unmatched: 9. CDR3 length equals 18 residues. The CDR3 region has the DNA TGTGCCAGCAGCAAGGGACTAGCGGCCTTATCGAACACCGGGGAGCTGTTTTTT. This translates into CASSKGLAALSNTGELFF.

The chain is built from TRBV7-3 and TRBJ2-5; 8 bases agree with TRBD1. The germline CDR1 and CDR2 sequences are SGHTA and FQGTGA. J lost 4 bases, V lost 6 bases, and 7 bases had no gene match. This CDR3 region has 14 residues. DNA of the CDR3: TGTGCCAGCAGTTCAGGGGGCGGAAGAGAGACCCAGTACTTC. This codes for CASSSGGGRETQYF.

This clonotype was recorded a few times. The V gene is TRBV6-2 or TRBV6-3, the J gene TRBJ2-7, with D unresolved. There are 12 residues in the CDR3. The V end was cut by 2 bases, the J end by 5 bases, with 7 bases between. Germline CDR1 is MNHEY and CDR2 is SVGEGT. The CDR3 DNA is TGTGCCAGCAGTTACGGAATCCACGAGCAGTACTTC. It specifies CASSYGIHEQYF.

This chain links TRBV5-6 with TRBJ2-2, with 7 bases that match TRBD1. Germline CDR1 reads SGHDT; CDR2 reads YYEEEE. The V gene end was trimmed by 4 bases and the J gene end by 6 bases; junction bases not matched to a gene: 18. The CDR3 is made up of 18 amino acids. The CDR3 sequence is CASSPEGADDKGSGELFF. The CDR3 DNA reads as TGTGCCAGCAGCCCAGAGGGGGCGGACGACAAGGGGTCCGGGGAGCTGTTTTTT.

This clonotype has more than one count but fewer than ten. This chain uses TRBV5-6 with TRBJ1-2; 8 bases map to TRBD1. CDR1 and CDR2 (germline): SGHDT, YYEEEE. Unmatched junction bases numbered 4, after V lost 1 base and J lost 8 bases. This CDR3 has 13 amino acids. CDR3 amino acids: CASSLFDRGGYTF. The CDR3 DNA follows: TGTGCCAGCAGCTTGTTCGACAGGGGAGGCTACACCTTC.

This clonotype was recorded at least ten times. CDR3 coding DNA: TGTGCCAGCAGTGTCGGACCGACGGAGACCCAGTACTTC. As protein: CASSVGPTETQYF. V gene TRBV12-3 or TRBV12-4 combines with J gene TRBJ2-5; D ambiguous. Trimming removed 5 bases at V and 5 bases at J, with 12 bases between. The CDR3 totals 13 residues.

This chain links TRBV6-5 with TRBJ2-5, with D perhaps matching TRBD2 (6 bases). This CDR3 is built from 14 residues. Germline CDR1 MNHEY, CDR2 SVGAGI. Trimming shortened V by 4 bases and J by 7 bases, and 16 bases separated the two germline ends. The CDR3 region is CASSWGPEGWTQYF. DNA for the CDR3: TGTGCCAGCAGTTGGGGCCCGGAGGGGTGGACCCAGTACTTC.

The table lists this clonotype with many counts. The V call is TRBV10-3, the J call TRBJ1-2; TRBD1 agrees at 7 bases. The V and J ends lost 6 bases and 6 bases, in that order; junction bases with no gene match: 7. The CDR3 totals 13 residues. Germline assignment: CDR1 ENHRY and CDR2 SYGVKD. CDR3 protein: CAIRFQGEDGYTF. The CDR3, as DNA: TGTGCCATCAGGTTTCAGGGGGAGGATGGCTACACCTTC.

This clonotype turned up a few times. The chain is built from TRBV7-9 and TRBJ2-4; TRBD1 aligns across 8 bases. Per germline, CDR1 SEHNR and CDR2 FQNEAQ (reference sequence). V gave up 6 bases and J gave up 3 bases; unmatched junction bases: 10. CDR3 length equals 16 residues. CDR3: CASSPWTGLSKNIQYF. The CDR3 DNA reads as TGTGCCAGCAGTCCATGGACAGGGTTGAGCAAAAACATTCAGTACTTC. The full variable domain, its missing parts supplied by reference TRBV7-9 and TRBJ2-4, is DTGVSQNPRHKITKRGQNVTFRCDPISEHNRLYWYRQTLGQGPEFLTYFQNEAQLEKSRLLSDRFSAERPKGSFSTLEIQRTEQGDSAMYLCASSPWTGLSKNIQYFGAGTRLSVL.

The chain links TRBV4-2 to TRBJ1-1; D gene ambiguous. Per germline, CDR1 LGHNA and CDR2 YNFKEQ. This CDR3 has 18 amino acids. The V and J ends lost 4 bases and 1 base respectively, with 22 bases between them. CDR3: CASSPAVFPFDRNTEAFF. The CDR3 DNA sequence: TGTGCCAGCAGCCCGGCGGTTTTTCCGTTCGACCGGAACACTGAAGCTTTCTTT.

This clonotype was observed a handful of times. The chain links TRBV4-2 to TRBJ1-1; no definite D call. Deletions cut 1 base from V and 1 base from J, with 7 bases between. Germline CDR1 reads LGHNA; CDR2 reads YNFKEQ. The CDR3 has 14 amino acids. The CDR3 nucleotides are TGTGCCAGCAGCCAAGTCTTCGGGAACACTGAAGCTTTCTTT. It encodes CASSQVFGNTEAFF.

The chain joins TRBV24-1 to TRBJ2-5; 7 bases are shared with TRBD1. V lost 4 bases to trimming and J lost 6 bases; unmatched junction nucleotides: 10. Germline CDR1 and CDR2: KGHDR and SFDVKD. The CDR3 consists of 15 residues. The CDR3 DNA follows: TGTGCCACCAGTGACCCTGAGGGGGCCAGGAAGACCCAGTACTTC. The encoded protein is CATSDPEGARKTQYF.

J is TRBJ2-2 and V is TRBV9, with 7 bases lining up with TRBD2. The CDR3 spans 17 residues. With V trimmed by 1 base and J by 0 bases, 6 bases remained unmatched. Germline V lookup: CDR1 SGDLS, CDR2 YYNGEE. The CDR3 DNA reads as TGTGCCAGCAGCGTACTAGCGGAGTTCGCGAACACCGGGGAGCTGTTTTTT. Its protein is CASSVLAEFANTGELFF.

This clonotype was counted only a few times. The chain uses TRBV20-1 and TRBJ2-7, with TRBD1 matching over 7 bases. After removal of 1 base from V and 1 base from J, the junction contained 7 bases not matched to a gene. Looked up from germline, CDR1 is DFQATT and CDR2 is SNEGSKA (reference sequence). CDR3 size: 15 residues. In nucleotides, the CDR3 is TGCAGTGCTAGAGCCCGGGACAGCCCTTCCTACGAGCAGTACTTC. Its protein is CSARARDSPSYEQYF.

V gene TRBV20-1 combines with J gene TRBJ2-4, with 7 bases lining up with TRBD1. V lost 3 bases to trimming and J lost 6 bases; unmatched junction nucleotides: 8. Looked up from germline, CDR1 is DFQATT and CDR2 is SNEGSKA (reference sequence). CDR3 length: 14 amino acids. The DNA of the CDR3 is TGCAGTGCTAGCGATACAGGGGCGGGAAACATTCAGTACTTC. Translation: CSASDTGAGNIQYF.

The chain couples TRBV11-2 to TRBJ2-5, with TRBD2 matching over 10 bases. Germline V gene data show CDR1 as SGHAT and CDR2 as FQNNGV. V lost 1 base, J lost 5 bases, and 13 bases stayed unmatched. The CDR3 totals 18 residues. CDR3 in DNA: TGTGCCAGCAGCTTAGTAGCTAGCGGGAGAAGTACAGGGGAGACCCAGTACTTC. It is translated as CASSLVASGRSTGETQYF.

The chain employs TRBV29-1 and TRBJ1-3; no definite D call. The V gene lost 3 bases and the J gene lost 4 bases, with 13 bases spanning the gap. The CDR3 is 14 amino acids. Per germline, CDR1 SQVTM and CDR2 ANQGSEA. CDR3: CSVDERARGNTIYF. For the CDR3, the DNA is TGCAGCGTTGATGAACGGGCGAGGGGAAACACCATATATTTT.

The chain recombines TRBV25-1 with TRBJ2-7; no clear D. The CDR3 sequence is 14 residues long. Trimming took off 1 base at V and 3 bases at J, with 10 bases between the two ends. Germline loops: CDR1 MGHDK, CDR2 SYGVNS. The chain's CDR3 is CASSESHSSYEQYF. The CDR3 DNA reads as TGTGCCAGCAGTGAATCCCACTCCAGCTACGAGCAGTACTTC.

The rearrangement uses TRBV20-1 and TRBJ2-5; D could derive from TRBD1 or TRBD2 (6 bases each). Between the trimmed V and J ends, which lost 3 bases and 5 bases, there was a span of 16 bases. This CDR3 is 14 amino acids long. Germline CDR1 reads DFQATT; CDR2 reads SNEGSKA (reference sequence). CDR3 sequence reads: CSASAYLGGETQYF. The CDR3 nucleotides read TGCAGTGCTAGCGCATATTTAGGGGGGGAGACCCAGTACTTC.

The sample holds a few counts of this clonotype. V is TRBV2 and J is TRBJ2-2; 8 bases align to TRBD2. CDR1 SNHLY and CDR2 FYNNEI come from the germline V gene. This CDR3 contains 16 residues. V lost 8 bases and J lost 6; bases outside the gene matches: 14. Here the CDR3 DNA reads TGTGCCAGCGGACTAGCCGATCCCTTGATGTCCGGGGAGCTGTTTTTT. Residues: CASGLADPLMSGELFF.

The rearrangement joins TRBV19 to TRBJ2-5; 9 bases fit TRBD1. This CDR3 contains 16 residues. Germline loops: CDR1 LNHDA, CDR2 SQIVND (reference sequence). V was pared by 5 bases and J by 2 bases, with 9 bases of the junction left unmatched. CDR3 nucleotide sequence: TGTGCCAGTAGTCCGTGGGACAGGGTCGAGCAAGAGACCCAGTACTTC. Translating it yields CASSPWDRVEQETQYF.